This entry is about one T cell receptor beta chain. The specificity of this receptor is unknown. Base qualities were left out, and no much larger clone turns up one base away. Patients with a history of autoimmune disease or receiving systemic immunosuppression were excluded from the trial. Peripheral blood for TCR sequencing was collected from all dose cohorts at baseline, on cycle 4 day 1, and on cycle 7 day 1. Samples came from an open-label, multicenter, first-in-human phase I dose-escalation trial of ivuxolimab. Adults with locally advanced or metastatic melanoma, renal cell, hepatocellular, or head and neck squamous cell carcinoma were enrolled in the trial. Before TCR sequencing, CD4+ T cells and CD8+ T cells from peripheral blood were sorted into separate populations. Genomic DNA was isolated from the sorted cells so that the TCRbeta CDR3 region could be sequenced. The immunoSEQ Assay was used to sequence the TCRbeta CDR3 regions. The table comes from immuneACCESS by way of TCRdb, which keeps in-frame sequences with V and J called. Part of the clones is missing from these tables; in studies checked, under half for an unresolved V gene and the rest for unknown reasons. The sample data list more than 30,000 clones, and less than 90% of these were observed just once. Of the sample, 3.5% to 5% is held by the ten largest clones.

The CDR3 sequence holds 14 residues, the cysteine and phenylalanine included. Of all the DNA, just the CDR3 is kept, 42 bases in frame from base 1. This sample is part of a study of OX40 agonist ivuxolimab in advanced cancers. Turning to the overall study: The costimulatory receptor OX40 (CD134) was targeted by ivuxolimab, a fully human IgG2 agonistic monoclonal antibody. Intravenous ivuxolimab was administered to patients every 2 weeks at six dose levels: 0.01, 0.1, 0.3, 1.5, 3 and 10 mg/kg. Of the roughly 52 dose-escalation patients, hepatocellular carcinoma was present in about 20, melanoma in around 15, renal cell carcinoma in 9 and head and neck cancer in 9. The dose-escalation cohort was around 83% male with a mean age of about 65 years, ranging from roughly 23 to 90. Patients were allowed to have had prior anti-PD-1, anti-PD-L1 or anti-CTLA-4 therapy, and 40% of the dose-escalation patients had been treated with checkpoint inhibitors. Three dose-escalation patients achieved partial responses, one with hepatocellular carcinoma and two with cutaneous melanoma. Peripheral TCRbeta sequencing aimed to test whether ivuxolimab altered TCR sequence diversity and caused clonal T-cell expansion. The paper describes the monotherapy dose-escalation part (N ≈ 52 patients) of the phase I trial of ivuxolimab.

Here is what the overall study found, with its caveats: After ivuxolimab, CD8+ T cells had more expanded clones than CD4+ T cells on average. Low levels of normalized T-cell clonal expansion were also seen in some patients who did not respond. In the 0.1-3.0 mg/kg groups, partial responders were among the patients with the lowest normalized peripheral clonal expansion, particularly in CD8+ T cells. The antigen specificity of the clonally expanded peripheral T cells was not determined. Clonal expansion of both CD4+ and CD8+ blood T cells was observed from baseline to week 6 at doses 0.1 to 3.0 mg/kg.

The sequencing used CD4+ or CD8+ T cells sorted from blood, collected in a trial of the OX40 agonist ivuxolimab. The origin of this receptor is an adult with an advanced solid tumor such as melanoma, head and neck, liver or kidney cancer. The chain employs TRBV21-1 and TRBJ1-5; the table's D call, TRBD1, was not checked against the DNA. TRBV21-1 represents a pseudogene. The nucleotides are TGTGCCAGCAGTTGCGTGGGCAGCAATCAGCCCCAGCATTTT. This yields the protein CASSCVGSNQPQHF.